The sequence of this T cell receptor beta chain was determined in a study of blood T cell repertoires in COVID-19. The V and J ends lost 2 bases and 2 bases, in that order; junction bases with no gene match: 9. The CDR3 spans 16 residues. In the source study's methods: Scientists estimated how many nucleated cells there were by amplifying reference gene primers. The assay was immunoSEQ multiplex PCR, and TCRdb's table has in-frame clones only and misses some. V and J calls plus clone size are reproduced from that table; the DNA served to infer D and trimming. The sample records roughly 250,000 clones, approximately 88% being singletons.

Sequences were obtained from PBMCs or T cells enriched from blood (not recorded which). The TCR comes from a woman aged 40 to 50 with acute COVID-19. The rearrangement links TRBV23-1 to TRBJ2-7; TRBD2 agrees at 7 bases. TRBV23-1 is designated an ORF whose function remains uncertain. CDR3 sequence: CASSQPVRTRPYEQYF. Here the CDR3 DNA reads TGCGCCAGCAGTCAACCGGTTAGGACTAGACCCTACGAGCAGTACTTC.